This TCR beta chain was captured in a study of blood T cell repertoires in COVID-19. The CDR3 is made up of 15 amino acids. Trimming left V 2 bases short and J 5 bases short, with 16 bases between. CDR1 is SGHDT, CDR2 YYEEEE, per germline. Assay used: immunoSEQ multiplex PCR; TCRdb lists only in-frame clones, some missing. This table has more than 95,000 clones, approximately 89% appearing once. The rearrangement uses TRBV5-6 and TRBJ1-2; D might be TRBD1 (6 bases). The sequenced sample was peripheral blood. This TCR was sampled from an elderly woman in a cohort sampled during active COVID-19. Here the CDR3 DNA reads TGTGCCAGCAGCTTTTGGGACAACAGGGCTTATGGCTACACCTTC. As protein: CASSFWDNRAYGYTF.